The next 29 T cell receptor beta chains were all read from a single sample in a study of regulatory T cells in long-lasting Graves disease. CDR3-region Arm-PCR and iRepertoire HTBI primers produced the TCR beta libraries. TCRdb recomputed calls from the multiplex PCR reads with MiXCR, one row per CDR3 protein. The repertoire holds approximately 350,000 distinct CDR3 sequences, with 15% to 20% as singletons. Time point: newly diagnosed GD, antithyroid drugs for less than 3 months. After RNA was extracted from PBMCs, the TCR library was made from it. In addition, the sample was reused for a study of T cells in Graves' hyperthyroidism and ophthalmopathy.

Sequencing was performed on peripheral blood mononuclear cells (PBMCs), taken at new diagnosis, from a patient treated with antithyroid drugs. Every receptor here comes from a woman aged 18 to 35 with Graves disease.

This clonotype was seen many times. The V gene is TRBV2, the J gene TRBJ1-2; 8 nucleotides agree with TRBD1. Germline-derived CDR1 and CDR2 are SNHLY and FYNNEI. The CDR3 runs 13 residues. Trimming took 6 bases from V and 8 from J; bases not matched to a gene: 8. The CDR3 nucleotides are TGTGCCAGCAGACAGGGGGTTGTGACGGGCTACACCTTC. Amino acids: CASRQGVVTGYTF.

This clonotype was seen at least ten times. V gene TRBV5-1 combines with J gene TRBJ2-3; D not resolved. Per germline, CDR1 SGHRS and CDR2 YFSETQ. This CDR3 region has 15 residues. V shed 1 base and J shed 6 bases, with 15 bases lying between them. CDR3 in DNA: TGCGCCAGCAGCTTGAGGGCTAGTGGTGGCGATACGCAGTATTTT. Residues: CASSLRASGGDTQYF.

The sample holds many counts of this clonotype. The genes are TRBV2 and TRBJ2-7; no firm D call. Trimming shortened V by 6 bases and J by 9 bases, and 15 bases separated the two germline ends. The germline V gene has CDR1 SNHLY and CDR2 FYNNEI. The CDR3 loop spans 12 amino acids. CDR3 sequence: CASRNAGSGQYF. CDR3 nucleotides: TGTGCCAGCAGGAACGCTGGGTCGGGGCAGTACTTC.

Ten or more counts support this clonotype. The chain couples TRBV10-3 to TRBJ2-3, with D perhaps TRBD2 (6 bases). The germline V and J ends were trimmed by 1 base and 3 bases, with 14 bases remaining between them. This CDR3 has 16 amino acids. The germline CDR1 and CDR2 sequences are ENHRY and SYGVKD. The CDR3 protein is CAISELAGRETDTQYF. The CDR3 nucleotides are TGTGCCATCAGTGAGTTAGCCGGGAGAGAGACAGATACGCAGTATTTT.

This clonotype showed up just a few times. V and J are TRBV6-2 or TRBV6-3 and TRBJ2-5; unclear D gene. This CDR3 has 11 amino acids. From germline, CDR1 is MNHEY and CDR2 SVGEGT. Between the trimmed V and J ends, which lost 11 bases and 3 bases, there was a span of 10 bases. CDR3 nucleotide sequence: TGTGCCGGCCGATTGGAAGAGACCCAGTACTTC. Amino acids: CAGRLEETQYF.

The chain carries TRBV6-1 and TRBJ2-3, with 9 positions matching TRBD1. Per germline, CDR1 MNHNS and CDR2 SASEGT. V lost 4 bases to trimming and J lost 5 bases; unmatched junction nucleotides: 7. This CDR3 comprises 15 residues. CDR3 nucleotides: TGTGCCAGCAGTGGATCACAGGGGGCGGGAGATACGCAGTATTTT. This encodes CASSGSQGAGDTQYF.

About this clonotype: This likely reflects a read error, since a far larger clone is one base away. The chain combines TRBV6-2 or TRBV6-3 with TRBJ2-1; 10 bases are a match to TRBD2. The V and J ends lost 6 bases and 2 bases, in that order; junction bases with no gene match: 4. The CDR3 spans 15 residues. Germline V lookup: CDR1 MNHEY, CDR2 SVGEGT. The CDR3 protein is CASRLTSGAYNEQFF. The CDR3, as DNA: TGTGCCAGCAGACTCACTAGCGGGGCCTACAATGAGCAGTTCTTC.

The chain is built from TRBV29-1 and TRBJ2-2, with TRBD2 matching 7 bases. Germline CDR1 is SQVTM and CDR2 is ANQGSEA. This CDR3 spans 15 amino acids. With 4 bases clipped from V and 5 bases from J, the junction kept 10 bases outside the gene matches. CDR3 amino acids: CSVGGRVVRTGELFF. CDR3 DNA: TGCAGCGTTGGGGGGAGGGTAGTTCGGACCGGGGAGCTGTTTTTT.

This clonotype has ten or more counts. CDR3 sequence (DNA): TGCGCCAGCAGCTTCGGGGCTCGGGAGACCCAGTACTTC. It codes for CASSFGARETQYF. The chain joins TRBV5-1 to TRBJ2-5; D may match TRBD1 or TRBD2 (5 bases each). Germline-derived CDR1 and CDR2 are SGHRS and YFSETQ. CDR3 length equals 13 residues. V lost 2 bases and J 5 bases, leaving 10 bases between the germline ends.

This clonotype was counted many times. The V call is TRBV6-1, the J call TRBJ1-5; 7 bases are shared with TRBD1. The CDR3 is made up of 17 amino acids. Losses at the gene ends were 7 bases for V and 2 bases for J; bases not matched to a gene: 14. CDR1 and CDR2 (germline): MNHNS, SASEGT. The CDR3 sequence is CASTPDRDWIGNQPQHF. CDR3 nucleotide sequence: TGTGCCAGCACCCCCGACAGGGATTGGATCGGCAATCAGCCCCAGCATTTT.

Remarks on this clonotype: This likely came from a read error, as a far larger clone is one base away. The gene calls are TRBV12-3 or TRBV12-4 and TRBJ2-3, with TRBD1 as a possible D gene (5 bases). The end of the DNA is better explained by TRBJ1-1, so the J call may be wrong. The CDR3 sequence is 17 residues long. For the CDR3, the DNA is TGTGCCAGCCGCTACTTTGGGGTGCGCAGGGATAATACTAAAGCTTTCTTT. Amino acids: CASRYFGVRRDNTKAFF.

This clonotype was counted only a few times. One end of the junction fails to match germline, which may point to a read error. This chain joins TRBV3-1 and TRBJ1-4; 8 bases line up with TRBD1. The germline gives CDR1 LGHDT, CDR2 YNNKEL (reference sequence). This CDR3 region has 14 residues. In nucleotides, the CDR3 is TGTGCCGGCAGCCTGACAGGGGCTAATGAAAAACTGTTTTTT. This sequence encodes CAGSLTGANEKLFF.

This clonotype was picked up many times. DNA for the CDR3: TGCAGTGCCAGCGGCCTTCAACTAGCGGGAGGCTCGGATAGCACAGATACGCAGTATTTT. Translating gives CSASGLQLAGGSDSTDTQYF. The chain recombines TRBV20-1 with TRBJ2-3, with TRBD2 matching 12 bases. Trimming at V came to 6 bases and at J to 0 bases, leaving 19 bases not matched to a gene. CDR1 is DFQATT and CDR2 is SNEGSKA in the germline V gene (reference sequence). The length of the CDR3 is 20 residues.

This clonotype was counted only a few times. This chain connects TRBV7-8 to TRBJ1-4; TRBD1 agrees at 10 bases. V was clipped by 5 bases and J by 7 bases; unmatched bases: 7. Looked up from germline, CDR1 is SGHVS and CDR2 is FQNEAQ. The CDR3 spans 15 residues. The CDR3 DNA sequence: TGTGCCAGCAGCGGTACCGGGACAGGGGTTGAAAAACTGTTTTTT. This sequence encodes CASSGTGTGVEKLFF. Supplemented by reference TRBV7-8 and TRBJ1-4, the full variable domain reads GAGVSQSPRYKVAKRGQDVALRCDPISGHVSLFWYQQALGQGPEFLTYFQNEAQLDKSGLPSDRFFAERPEGSVSTLKIQRTQQEDSAVYLCASSGTGTGVEKLFFGSGTQLSVL.

The chain couples TRBV7-2 to TRBJ1-2; TRBD1 matches 9 bases. CDR1 and CDR2 (germline): SGHTA, FQGNSA. The CDR3 totals 14 residues. The J segment lost 4 bases and the V segment lost 6 bases, leaving 6 bases of the junction unmatched. This chain's CDR3 is CASRPTGGPYGYTF. CDR3 DNA: TGTGCCAGCAGACCCACAGGGGGCCCCTATGGCTACACCTTC. Drawing the rest from reference TRBV7-2 and TRBJ1-2, the complete variable domain is GAGVSQSPSNKVTEKGKDVELRCDPISGHTALYWYRQSLGQGLEFLIYFQGNSAPDKSGLPSDRFSAERTGGSVSTLTIQRTQQEDSAVYLCASRPTGGPYGYTFGSGTRLTVV.

There are a few counts of this clonotype. The rearrangement uses TRBV2 and TRBJ1-6, with D unclear. The germline CDR1 and CDR2 sequences are SNHLY and FYNNEI. The CDR3 runs 13 residues. With 3 bases removed from V and 7 bases from J, the gap between germline ends came to 7 bases. The CDR3 spells CASSEGWNSPLHF. The DNA of the CDR3 is TGTGCCAGCAGTGAGGGGTGGAATTCACCCCTCCACTTT.

V gene TRBV27 combines with J gene TRBJ2-7, with 7 bases aligning to TRBD1. The V gene end was trimmed by 4 bases and the J gene end by 0 bases; junction bases not matched to a gene: 6. CDR1 MNHEY and CDR2 SMNVEV come from the germline V gene (reference sequence). This CDR3 region has 15 residues. The CDR3 loop is CASSSRQGISYEQYF. The CDR3 coding sequence is TGTGCCAGCAGTTCCCGACAGGGTATCTCCTACGAGCAGTACTTC.

This clonotype was recorded a few times. The chain links TRBV6-2 or TRBV6-3 to TRBJ2-3; the match to TRBD1 covers 9 bases. The germline gives CDR1 MNHEY, CDR2 SVGEGT. The CDR3 sequence is 14 residues long. Trimming at V came to 8 bases and at J to 2 bases, leaving 5 bases not matched to a gene. CDR3 sequence reads: CASAGDRVTDTQYF. The CDR3 DNA sequence: TGTGCCAGCGCAGGGGACAGGGTCACAGATACGCAGTATTTT.

This clonotype was counted between two and nine times. Since a much larger clone is just one base distant, this may be a read error. The V and J genes are TRBV6-1 and TRBJ2-5; D possibly matches TRBD1 or TRBD2 (5 bases each). The V end lost 6 bases, the J end lost 1 base, and 15 bases lay between the germline ends. Germline V gene data show CDR1 as MNHNS and CDR2 as SASEGT. The CDR3 has 15 amino acids. The CDR3 sequence is CASSVGTATQETQYF. CDR3 bases: TGTGCCAGCAGCGTCGGGACCGCCACCCAAGAGACCCAGTACTTC.

The sample holds many counts of this clonotype. V and J are TRBV5-1 and TRBJ1-1, with TRBD1 identical over 7 bases. The CDR3 sequence is 12 residues long. With 1 base clipped from V and 7 bases from J, the junction kept 1 base outside the gene matches. Germline CDR1 is SGHRS and CDR2 is YFSETQ. The CDR3 loop reads CASSLTGVEAFF. The CDR3 DNA reads as TGCGCCAGCAGCTTGACAGGGGTTGAAGCTTTCTTT.

There are many counts of this clonotype. The V call is TRBV6-1, the J call TRBJ2-7; 8 nucleotides match TRBD2. Trimming at V came to 10 bases and at J to 4 bases, leaving 15 bases not matched to a gene. This CDR3 spans 15 amino acids. Per the germline V gene, CDR1 is MNHNS and CDR2 is SASEGT. This chain's CDR3 is CAIRTSRGGGYEQYF. CDR3 sequence (DNA): TGTGCCATTAGAACCTCTCGGGGGGGCGGGTACGAGCAGTACTTC.

This chain links TRBV10-2 with TRBJ1-1, with no clear D. The CDR3 length is 13 residues. V dropped 2 bases and J dropped 5 bases, with 9 bases sitting between them. Germline V gene data show CDR1 as WSHSY and CDR2 as SAAADI. The chain's CDR3 is CASSEVGRTEAFF. The CDR3 DNA sequence: TGCGCCAGCAGTGAGGTAGGGAGGACTGAAGCTTTCTTT.

The chain links TRBV4-1 to TRBJ2-3; TRBD2 matches 8 bases. Germline CDR1 reads MGHRA; CDR2 reads YSYEKL. The CDR3 extends over 15 amino acids. J was trimmed by 2 bases and V by 4 bases; bases with no gene match: 5. CDR3 sequence reads: CASSPIAGYTDTQYF. Here the CDR3 DNA reads TGCGCCAGCAGCCCTATAGCGGGGTACACAGATACGCAGTATTTT.

J is TRBJ2-1 and V is TRBV29-1; D may be TRBD1 or TRBD2 (5 bases each). V gave up 3 bases and J gave up 12 bases, with 18 bases separating them. The CDR3 has 13 amino acids. CDR1 and CDR2 from the germline V gene are SQVTM and ANQGSEA. In DNA, the CDR3 is TGCAGCGTTGATGATAGGGGACCCCAAGGGCAGTTCTTC. Protein: CSVDDRGPQGQFF.

This clonotype was detected a few times. This chain uses TRBV3-1 with TRBJ2-7; TRBD2 agrees at 15 bases. This CDR3 is 18 amino acids long. V lost 4 bases, J lost 1 base, and 8 bases stayed unmatched. CDR1 and CDR2 (germline): LGHDT, YNNKEL (reference sequence). The CDR3 coding sequence is TGTGCCAGCAGCCTCTCCGGGACTAGCGGGGGGTATTCCTACGAGCAGTACTTC. Its protein product is CASSLSGTSGGYSYEQYF.

In its sample, this clonotype was seen many times. The CDR3 loop is CASSLGLGTLAYGYTF. As DNA, the CDR3 is TGTGCCAGCAGCTTAGGCCTGGGGACCCTTGCCTATGGCTACACCTTC. This chain connects TRBV7-9 to TRBJ1-2, with D perhaps matching TRBD1 (5 bases). Germline lookup yields CDR1 SEHNR and CDR2 FQNEAQ (reference sequence). V was cut by 1 base and J by 4 bases, with 16 bases left in between. This CDR3 is 16 amino acids long.

This clonotype was found many times. This chain joins TRBV18 and TRBJ1-5; tentative D call: TRBD1 (5 bases). V shed 4 bases and J shed 5 bases, with 15 bases lying between them. In germline, CDR1 is KGHSH, CDR2 LQKENI. The CDR3 has 15 amino acids. CDR3 DNA: TGTGCCAGCTCACTGACAAGGGGCTTCGATCAGCCCCAGCATTTT. Protein sequence: CASSLTRGFDQPQHF.

The chain couples TRBV13 to TRBJ2-3; 8 nucleotides align to TRBD2. The CDR3 covers 17 residues. With V trimmed by 2 bases and J by 5 bases, 12 bases remained unmatched. Germline V gene lookup returns CDR1 PRHDT and CDR2 FYEKMQ (reference sequence). The CDR3 nucleotides are TGTGCCAGCAGCTTAAGCGCGGGGGGCGCAAGAATAGATACGCAGTATTTT. Translation: CASSLSAGGARIDTQYF.

The V and J genes are TRBV5-6 and TRBJ2-1, with D uncertain. Trimming pared 2 bases from V and 4 bases from J, leaving 13 bases between. The CDR3 covers 15 residues. Germline CDR1 and CDR2: SGHDT and YYEEEE. Written as DNA, the CDR3 is TGTGCCAGCAGCTTTGGACGACTCGTGTACAATGAGCAGTTCTTC. Its translation is CASSFGRLVYNEQFF. The complete variable domain, with remaining parts taken from reference TRBV5-6 and TRBJ2-1, reads DAGVTQSPTHLIKTRGQQVTLRCSPKSGHDTVSWYQQALGQGPQFIFQYYEEEERQRGNFPDRFSGHQFPNYSSELNVNALLLGDSALYLCASSFGRLVYNEQFFGPGTRLTVL.